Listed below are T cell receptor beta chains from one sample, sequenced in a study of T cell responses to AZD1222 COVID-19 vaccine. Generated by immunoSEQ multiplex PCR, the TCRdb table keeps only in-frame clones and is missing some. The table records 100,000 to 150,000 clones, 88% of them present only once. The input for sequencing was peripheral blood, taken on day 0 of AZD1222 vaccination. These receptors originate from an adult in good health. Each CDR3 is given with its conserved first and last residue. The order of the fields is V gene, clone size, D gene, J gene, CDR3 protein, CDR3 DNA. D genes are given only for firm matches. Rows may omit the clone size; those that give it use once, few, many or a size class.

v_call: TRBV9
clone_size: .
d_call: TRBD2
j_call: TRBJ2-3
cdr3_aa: CASSPGGVLTDTQYF
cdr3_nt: TGTGCCAGCAGCCCGGGGGGAGTACTCACAGATACGCAGTATTTT

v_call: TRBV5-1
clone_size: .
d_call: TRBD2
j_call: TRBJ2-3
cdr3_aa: CASSLGLAGGDTQYF
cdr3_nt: TGCGCCAGCAGCTTGGGACTAGCGGGGGGAGATACGCAGTATTTT

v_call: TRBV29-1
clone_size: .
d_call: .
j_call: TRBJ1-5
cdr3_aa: CSVGGGDQPQHF
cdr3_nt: TGCAGCGTTGGAGGGGGTGATCAGCCCCAGCATTTT

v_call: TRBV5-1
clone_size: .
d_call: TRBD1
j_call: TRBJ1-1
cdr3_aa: CASSITDRGTEAFF
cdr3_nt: TGCGCCAGCAGCATCACTGACAGGGGCACTGAAGCTTTCTTT

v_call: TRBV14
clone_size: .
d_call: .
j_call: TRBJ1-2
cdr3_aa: CASSQDRFGYTF
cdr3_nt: TGTGCCAGCAGCCAAGATCGGTTTGGCTACACCTTC

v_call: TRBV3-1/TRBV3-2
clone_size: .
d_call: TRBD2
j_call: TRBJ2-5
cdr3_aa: CASSQASGGTRETQYF
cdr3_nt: TGTGCCAGCAGCCAAGCTAGCGGGGGGACCAGAGAGACCCAGTACTTC

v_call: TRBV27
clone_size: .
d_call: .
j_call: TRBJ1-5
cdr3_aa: CASSGYSNQPQHF
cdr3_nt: TGTGCCAGCAGCGGCTATAGCAATCAGCCCCAGCATTTT

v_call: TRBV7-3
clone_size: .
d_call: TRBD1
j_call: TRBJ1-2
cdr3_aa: CASSLGTTGVGYTF
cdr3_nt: TGTGCCAGCAGCTTAGGGACGACAGGGGTCGGCTACACCTTC

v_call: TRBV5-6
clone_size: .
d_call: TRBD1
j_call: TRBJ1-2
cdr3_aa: CASSLAGDRANYGYTF
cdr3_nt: TGTGCCAGCAGCTTGGCCGGGGACAGAGCTAACTATGGCTACACCTTC

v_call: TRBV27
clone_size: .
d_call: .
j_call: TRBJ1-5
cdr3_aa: CASSFRGQPQHF
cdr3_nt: TGTGCCAGCAGTTTTAGGGGACAGCCCCAGCATTTT

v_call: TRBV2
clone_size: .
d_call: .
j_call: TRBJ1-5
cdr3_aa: CASSDRLSSNQPQHF
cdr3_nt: TGTGCCAGCAGTGACAGACTATCTAGCAATCAGCCCCAGCATTTT

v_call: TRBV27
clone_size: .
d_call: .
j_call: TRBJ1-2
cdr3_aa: CASSFQGHYGYTF
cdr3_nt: TGTGCCAGCAGTTTCCAGGGACACTATGGCTACACCTTC

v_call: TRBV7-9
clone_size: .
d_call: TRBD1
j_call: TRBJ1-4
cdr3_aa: CASSTPDRGNEKLFF
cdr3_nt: TGTGCCAGCAGCACCCCGGACAGGGGAAATGAAAAACTGTTTTTT

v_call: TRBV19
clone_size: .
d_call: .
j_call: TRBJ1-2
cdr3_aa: CASSRFGDYGYTF
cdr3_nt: TGTGCCAGTAGTCGGTTCGGGGACTATGGCTACACCTTC

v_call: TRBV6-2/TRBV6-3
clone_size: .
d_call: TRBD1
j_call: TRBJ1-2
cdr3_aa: CASSMTGGKGYTF
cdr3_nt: TGTGCCAGCAGCATGACAGGGGGCAAAGGCTACACCTTC

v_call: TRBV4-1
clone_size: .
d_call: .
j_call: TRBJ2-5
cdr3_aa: CASSQLGKETQYF
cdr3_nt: TGCGCCAGCAGCCAACTTGGAAAAGAGACCCAGTACTTC

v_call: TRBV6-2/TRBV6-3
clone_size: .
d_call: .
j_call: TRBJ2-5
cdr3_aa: CASSYPTGTLETQYF
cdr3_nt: TGTGCCAGCAGTTACCCGACAGGAACGTTGGAGACCCAGTACTTC

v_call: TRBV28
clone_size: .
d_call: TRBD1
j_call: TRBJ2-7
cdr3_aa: CASSPGQGPYEQYF
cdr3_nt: TGTGCCAGCAGCCCGGGACAGGGACCCTACGAGCAGTACTTC

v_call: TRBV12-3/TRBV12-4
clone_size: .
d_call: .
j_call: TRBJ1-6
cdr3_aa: CASSFSSPLHF
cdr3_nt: TGTGCCAGCAGTTTCTCTTCACCCCTCCACTTT

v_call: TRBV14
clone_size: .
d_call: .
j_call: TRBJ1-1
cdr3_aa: CASSQEAGVTEAFF
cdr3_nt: TGTGCCAGCAGCCAAGAGGCAGGAGTCACTGAAGCTTTCTTT

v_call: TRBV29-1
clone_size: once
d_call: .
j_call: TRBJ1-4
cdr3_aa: CSVEDRGGTNEKLFF
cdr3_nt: TGCAGCGTTGAAGATCGGGGGGGCACTAATGAAAAACTGTTTTTT

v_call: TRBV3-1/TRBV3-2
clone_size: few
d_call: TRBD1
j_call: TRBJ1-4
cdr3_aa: CASSQVTGGEEKLFF
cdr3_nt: TGTGCCAGCAGCCAAGTCACAGGGGGAGAAGAAAAACTGTTTTTT

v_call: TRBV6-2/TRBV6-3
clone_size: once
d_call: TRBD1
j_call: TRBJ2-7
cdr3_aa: CASSPTQGKYEQYF
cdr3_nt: TGTGCCAGCAGTCCCACACAGGGGAAGTACGAGCAGTACTTC

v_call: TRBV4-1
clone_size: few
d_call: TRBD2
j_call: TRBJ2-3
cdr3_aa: CASSQQDSSGRETTDTQYF
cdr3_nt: TGCGCCAGCAGCCAACAGGACTCTAGCGGGAGAGAGACCACAGATACGCAGTATTTT

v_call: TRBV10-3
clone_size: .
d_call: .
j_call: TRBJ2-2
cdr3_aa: CAISESIRELFF
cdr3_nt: TGTGCCATCAGTGAGTCAATCCGGGAGCTGTTTTTT

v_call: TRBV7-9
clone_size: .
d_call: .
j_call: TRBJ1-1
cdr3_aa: CASSFTANTEAFF
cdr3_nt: TGTGCCAGCAGCTTTACAGCCAACACTGAAGCTTTCTTT

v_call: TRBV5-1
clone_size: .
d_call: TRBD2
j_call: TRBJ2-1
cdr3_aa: CASSLGLAGGYNEQFF
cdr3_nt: TGCGCCAGCAGCTTGGGGCTAGCGGGAGGCTACAATGAGCAGTTCTTC

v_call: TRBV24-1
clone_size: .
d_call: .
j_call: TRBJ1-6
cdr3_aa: CATSDPREGDSPLHF
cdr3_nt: TGTGCCACCAGTGATCCCCGGGAGGGGGATTCACCCCTCCACTTT

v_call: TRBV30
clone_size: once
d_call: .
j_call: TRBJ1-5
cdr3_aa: CAWSGGSSQPQHF
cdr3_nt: TGTGCCTGGAGTGGGGGGAGCAGTCAGCCCCAGCATTTT

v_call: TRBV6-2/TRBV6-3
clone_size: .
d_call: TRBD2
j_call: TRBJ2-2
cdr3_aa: CASSYSRLAYTGELFF
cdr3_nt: TGTGCCAGCAGTTACTCGAGACTAGCCTACACCGGGGAGCTGTTTTTT

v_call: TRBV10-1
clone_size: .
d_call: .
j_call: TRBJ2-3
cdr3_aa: CASSESGRVADTQYF
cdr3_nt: TGCGCCAGCAGTGAGTCGGGACGTGTCGCAGATACGCAGTATTTT

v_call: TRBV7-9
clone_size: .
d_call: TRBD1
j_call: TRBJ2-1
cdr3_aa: CASSLVGQGLDEQFF
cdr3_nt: TGTGCCAGCAGCTTAGTAGGACAGGGGTTAGATGAGCAGTTCTTC

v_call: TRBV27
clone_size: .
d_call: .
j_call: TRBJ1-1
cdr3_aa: CASSLGSVNTEAFF
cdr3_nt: TGTGCCAGCAGTTTGGGCAGTGTGAACACTGAAGCTTTCTTT

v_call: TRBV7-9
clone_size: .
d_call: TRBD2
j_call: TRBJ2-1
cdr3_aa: CASGNSGVYNEQFF
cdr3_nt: TGTGCCAGCGGAAATAGCGGGGTATACAATGAGCAGTTCTTC

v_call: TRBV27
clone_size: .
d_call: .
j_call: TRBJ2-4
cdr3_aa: CASSSQGNIQYF
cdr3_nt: TGTGCCAGCAGTTCCCAGGGAAACATTCAGTACTTC

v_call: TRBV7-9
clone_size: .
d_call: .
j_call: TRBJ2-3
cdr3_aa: CASRMEVDTQYF
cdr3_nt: TGTGCCAGCAGGATGGAAGTGGATACGCAGTATTTT

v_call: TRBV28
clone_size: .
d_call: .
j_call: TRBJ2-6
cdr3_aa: CASSQLGANGANVLTF
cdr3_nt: TGTGCCAGCAGCCAACTAGGAGCGAATGGGGCCAACGTCCTGACTTTC

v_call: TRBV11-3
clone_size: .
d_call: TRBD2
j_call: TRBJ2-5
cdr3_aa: CASSFGRALQETQYF
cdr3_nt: TGTGCCAGCAGCTTCGGGAGGGCCCTACAAGAGACCCAGTACTTC

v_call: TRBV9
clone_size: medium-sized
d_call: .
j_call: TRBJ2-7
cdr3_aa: CASSVGQGYSYEQYF
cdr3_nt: TGTGCCAGCAGCGTAGGGCAGGGATATTCCTACGAGCAGTACTTC

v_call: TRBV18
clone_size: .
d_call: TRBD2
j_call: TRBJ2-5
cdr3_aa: CASSPTSGGAGETQYF
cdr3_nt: TGTGCCAGCTCACCAACTAGCGGGGGGGCCGGAGAGACCCAGTACTTC

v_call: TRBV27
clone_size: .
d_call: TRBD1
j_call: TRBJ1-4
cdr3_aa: CASSLYIQGIGEKLFF
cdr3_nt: TGTGCCAGCAGTCTTTACATACAGGGGATCGGTGAAAAACTGTTTTTT

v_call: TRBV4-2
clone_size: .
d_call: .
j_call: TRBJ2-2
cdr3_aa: CASSQEGYSTGELFF
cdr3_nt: TGTGCCAGCAGCCAAGAGGGTTACTCCACCGGGGAGCTGTTTTTT

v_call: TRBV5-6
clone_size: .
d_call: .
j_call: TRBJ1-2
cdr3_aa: CASSLDRSYGYTF
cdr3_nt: TGTGCCAGCAGCCTGGACAGATCCTATGGCTACACCTTC

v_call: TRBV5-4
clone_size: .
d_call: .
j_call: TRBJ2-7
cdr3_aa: CASSSNRVYEQYF
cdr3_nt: TGTGCCAGCAGCTCAAACAGGGTTTACGAGCAGTACTTC

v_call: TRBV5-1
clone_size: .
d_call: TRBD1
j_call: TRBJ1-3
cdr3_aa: CASSLGYGQGYGNTIYF
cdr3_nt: TGCGCCAGCAGCTTGGGGTACGGACAGGGGTATGGAAACACCATATATTTT

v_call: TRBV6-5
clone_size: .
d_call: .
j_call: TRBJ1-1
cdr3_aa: CASFRNTEAFF
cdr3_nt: TGTGCCAGCTTTCGGAACACTGAAGCTTTCTTT

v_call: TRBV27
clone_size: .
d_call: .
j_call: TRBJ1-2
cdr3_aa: CASSSRDGIYGYTF
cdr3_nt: TGTGCCAGCAGTTCCCGGGACGGCATCTATGGCTACACCTTC

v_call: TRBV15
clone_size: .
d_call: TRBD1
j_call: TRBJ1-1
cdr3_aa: CATSRERQGVAEAFF
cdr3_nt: TGTGCCACCAGCAGGGAAAGACAGGGGGTGGCTGAAGCTTTCTTT

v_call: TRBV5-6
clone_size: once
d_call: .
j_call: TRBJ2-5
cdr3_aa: CASKSWANQETQYF
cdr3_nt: TGTGCCAGCAAATCCTGGGCCAACCAAGAGACCCAGTACTTC

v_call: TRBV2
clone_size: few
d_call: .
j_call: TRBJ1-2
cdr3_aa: CASSLTRAYGYTF
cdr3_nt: TGTGCCAGCAGCCTTACGAGAGCCTATGGCTACACCTTC

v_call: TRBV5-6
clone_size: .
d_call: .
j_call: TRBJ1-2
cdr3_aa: CASSRGTVDGYTF
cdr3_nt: TGTGCCAGCAGCCGGGGGACCGTCGATGGCTACACCTTC

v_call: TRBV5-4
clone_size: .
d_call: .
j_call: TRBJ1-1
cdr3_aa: CASSLVGVNTEAFF
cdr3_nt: TGTGCCAGCAGCTTGGTAGGGGTGAACACTGAAGCTTTCTTT

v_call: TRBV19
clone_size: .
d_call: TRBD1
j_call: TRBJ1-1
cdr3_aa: CASSLPGQGRTEAFF
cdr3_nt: TGTGCCAGTAGTCTACCGGGACAGGGAAGAACTGAAGCTTTCTTT

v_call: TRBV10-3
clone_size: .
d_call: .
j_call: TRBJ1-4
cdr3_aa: CAISSGPNEKLFF
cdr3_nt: TGTGCCATCAGTTCAGGGCCTAATGAAAAACTGTTTTTT

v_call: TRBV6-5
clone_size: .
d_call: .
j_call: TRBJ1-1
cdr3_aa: CASSYSPAFF
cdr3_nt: TGTGCCAGCAGTTACTCGCCAGCTTTCTTT

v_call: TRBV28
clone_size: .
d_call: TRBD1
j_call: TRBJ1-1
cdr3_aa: CASSVGDRVGTEAFF
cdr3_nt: TGTGCCAGCAGCGTAGGGGACAGGGTCGGGACTGAAGCTTTCTTT

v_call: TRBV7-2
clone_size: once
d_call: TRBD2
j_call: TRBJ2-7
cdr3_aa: CASSSRGTSGSYEQYF
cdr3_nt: TGTGCCAGCAGCTCCCGAGGGACTAGCGGCTCCTACGAGCAGTACTTC

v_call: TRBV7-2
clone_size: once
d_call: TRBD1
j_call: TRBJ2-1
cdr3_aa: CASSLRDREADEQFF
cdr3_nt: TGTGCCAGCAGCCTACGGGACAGGGAGGCCGATGAGCAGTTCTTC

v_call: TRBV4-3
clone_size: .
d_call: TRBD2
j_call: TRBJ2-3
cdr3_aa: CASSQGPSGGADTQYF
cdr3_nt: TGCGCCAGCAGCCAAGGGCCTAGCGGGGGGGCAGATACGCAGTATTTT